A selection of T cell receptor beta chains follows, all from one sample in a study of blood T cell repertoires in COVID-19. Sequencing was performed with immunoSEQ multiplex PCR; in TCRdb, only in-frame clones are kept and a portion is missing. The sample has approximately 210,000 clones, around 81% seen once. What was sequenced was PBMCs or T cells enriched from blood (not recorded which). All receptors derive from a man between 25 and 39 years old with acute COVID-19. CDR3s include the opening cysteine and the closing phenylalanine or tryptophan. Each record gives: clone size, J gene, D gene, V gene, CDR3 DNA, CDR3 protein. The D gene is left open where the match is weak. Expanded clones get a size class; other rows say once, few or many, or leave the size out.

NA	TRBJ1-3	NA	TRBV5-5	TGTGCCAGCAGCTTGAGACACGTCAACTCTGGAAACACCATATATTTT	CASSLRHVNSGNTIYF
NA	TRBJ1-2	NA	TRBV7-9	TGTGCCAGCAGCTCAGCAGCCGGGACATTC	CASSSAAGTF
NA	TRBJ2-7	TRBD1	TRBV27	TGTGCCAGCAGTTCCACGGGACAGACCGTTCGGTACTTC	CASSSTGQTVRYF
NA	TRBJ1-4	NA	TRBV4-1	TGCGCCAGCAGCCAAGGTTCAGGGGCAGCGCAATCAACTAATGAAAAACTGTTTTTT	CASSQGSGAAQSTNEKLFF
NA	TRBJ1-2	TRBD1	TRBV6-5	TGTGCCAGCAGACCCGGGACAGGACCCTTTGGCTACACCTTC	CASRPGTGPFGYTF
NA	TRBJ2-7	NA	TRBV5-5	TGTGCCAGCAGCTTGGGAGCCGGAGCCTACGAGCAGTACTTC	CASSLGAGAYEQYF
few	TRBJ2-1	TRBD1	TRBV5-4	TGTGCCAGCAGCTTGGGGGACAGCTCCTACAATGAGCAGTTCTTC	CASSLGDSSYNEQFF
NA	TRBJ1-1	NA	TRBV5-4	TGTGCCAGCAGCTTGGCAGGGCTAGGCACTGAAGCTTTCTTT	CASSLAGLGTEAFF
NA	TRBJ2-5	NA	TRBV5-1	TGCGCCAGCAGCCTGCTCGGGACTCCTCAAGAGACCCAGTACTTC	CASSLLGTPQETQYF
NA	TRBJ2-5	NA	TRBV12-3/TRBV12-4	TGTGCCAGCAGTCTTGGAGACCAAGAGACCCAGTACTTC	CASSLGDQETQYF
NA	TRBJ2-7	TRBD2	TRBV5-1	TGCGCCAGCAGCTTGGAGACGGGGGGGTCCTACGAGCAGTACTTC	CASSLETGGSYEQYF
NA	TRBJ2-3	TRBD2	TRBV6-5	TGTGCCTCGTCTCAAGGGGCTAGCGGGGGAGGTACGCAGTATTTT	CASSQGASGGGTQYF
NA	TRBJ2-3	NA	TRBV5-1	TGCGCCAGCAGCTTAACAGGGTCTACAGATACGCAGTATTTT	CASSLTGSTDTQYF
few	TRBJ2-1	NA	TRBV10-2	TGCGCCAGCAGCCCGGGACATAGCAATGAGCAGTTCTTC	CASSPGHSNEQFF
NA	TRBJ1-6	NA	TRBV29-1	TGCAGCGTTGGTTCCGGGGATGATAATTCACCCCTCCACTTT	CSVGSGDDNSPLHF
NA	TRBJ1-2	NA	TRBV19	TGTGCCAGTAGTTTACGGACAGCTAACTATGGCTACACCTTC	CASSLRTANYGYTF
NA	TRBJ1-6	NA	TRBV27	TGTGCCAGCAGCCAGACAGCGTTTAATTCACCCCTCCACTTT	CASSQTAFNSPLHF
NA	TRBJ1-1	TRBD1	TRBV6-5	TGTGCCAGCAGTCCCAGGACAGGGCAGAACACTGAAGCTTTCTTT	CASSPRTGQNTEAFF
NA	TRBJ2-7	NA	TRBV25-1	TGTGCCAGCAGTGGGCTTTCCTACGAGCAGTACTTC	CASSGLSYEQYF
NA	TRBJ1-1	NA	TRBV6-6	TGTGCCAGCAGAGACAGGCGGAACACTGAAGCTTTCTTT	CASRDRRNTEAFF
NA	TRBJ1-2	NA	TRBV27	TGTGCCAGCAGTTACAGGCCGGCCTATGGCTACACCTTC	CASSYRPAYGYTF
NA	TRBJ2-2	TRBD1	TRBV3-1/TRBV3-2	TGTGCCAGCAGCCAACGGTGGCAGGGGGCCGGGGAGCTGTTTTTT	CASSQRWQGAGELFF
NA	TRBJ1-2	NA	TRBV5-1	TGCGCCAGCAGCGGAAACAGGGAGGGCTACACCTTC	CASSGNREGYTF
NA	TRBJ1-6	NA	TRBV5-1	TGCGCCAGCAGTCGGTCCTTAGGGGATAATTCACCCCTCCACTTT	CASSRSLGDNSPLHF
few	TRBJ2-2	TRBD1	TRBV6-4	TGTGCCAGCAGTCTCATGCAGGGGGCCGGGGAGCTGTTTTTT	CASSLMQGAGELFF
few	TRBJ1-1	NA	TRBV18	TGTGCCAGCTCACTACGACAGACTGTGAACACTGAAGCTTTCTTT	CASSLRQTVNTEAFF
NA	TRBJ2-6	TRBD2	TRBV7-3	TGTGCCAGCAGCCCCCGAGGGGAGGGCTCTGGGGCCAACGTCCTGACTTTC	CASSPRGEGSGANVLTF
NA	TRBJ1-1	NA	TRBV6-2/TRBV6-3	TGTGCCAGCAGTTACGCTTTGTCCTTTGAGGAAGCTTTCTTT	CASSYALSFEEAFF
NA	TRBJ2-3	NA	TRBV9	TGTGCCAGCAGCACTCGACTGGGAGAGACAGATACGCAGTATTTT	CASSTRLGETDTQYF
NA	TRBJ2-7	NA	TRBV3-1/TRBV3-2	TGTGCCAGCAGCTTCGGCTCAGGCGAGCAGTACTTC	CASSFGSGEQYF
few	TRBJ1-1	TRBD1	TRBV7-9	TGTGCCAGCAGCTTAGGACAGGGGGCTGGCACTGAAGCTTTCTTT	CASSLGQGAGTEAFF
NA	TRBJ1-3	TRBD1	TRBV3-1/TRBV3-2	TGTGCCAGCAGCGAGACAGGGATCTCTGGAAACACCATATATTTT	CASSETGISGNTIYF
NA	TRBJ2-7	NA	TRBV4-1	TGCGCCAGCAGCCAAGACCCCCAGGTATCGAGCTCCTACGAGCAGTACTTC	CASSQDPQVSSSYEQYF
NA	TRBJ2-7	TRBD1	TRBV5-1	TGCGCCAGCAGCTTGGCCGTGGGACAGCAGTACGAGCAGTACTTC	CASSLAVGQQYEQYF
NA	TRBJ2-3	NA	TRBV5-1	TGCGCCAGCAGTTTGGGAGGGACAACTAGCACAGATACGCAGTATTTT	CASSLGGTTSTDTQYF
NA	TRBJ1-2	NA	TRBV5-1	TGCGCCAGCAGCGCTTCCAGGGTTGGCTACACCTTC	CASSASRVGYTF
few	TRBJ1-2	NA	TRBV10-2	TGCGCCAGCAGTGAGACGCAGAATGGCTACACCTTC	CASSETQNGYTF
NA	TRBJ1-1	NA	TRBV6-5	TGTGCCACGGCCCTCCCCCAGGGGAGAGCTTTCTTT	CATALPQGRAFF
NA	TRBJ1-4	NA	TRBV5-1	TGCGCCAGCAGCTTGGGTACGAAGCCTAATGAAAAACTGTTTTTT	CASSLGTKPNEKLFF
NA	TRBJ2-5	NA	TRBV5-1	TGCGCCAGCAGCCAGAGGCAAGAGACCCAGTACTTC	CASSQRQETQYF
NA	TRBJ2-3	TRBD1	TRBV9	TGTGCCAGCAGCCCTGAACAGGGGCAATCCACAGATACGCAGTATTTT	CASSPEQGQSTDTQYF
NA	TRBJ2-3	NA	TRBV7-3	TGTGCCAGCAGCTTAAATGGCAGGGGACCAGATACGCAGTATTTT	CASSLNGRGPDTQYF
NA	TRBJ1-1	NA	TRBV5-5	TGTGCCAGCAGGTTACTCGGGGTCGTGACTGAAGCTTTCTTT	CASRLLGVVTEAFF
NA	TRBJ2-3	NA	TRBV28	TGTGCCAGCAGTTCCTCAAGACTAGATGATACGCAGTATTTT	CASSSSRLDDTQYF
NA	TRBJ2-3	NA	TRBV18	TGTGCCAGCTCACCATTACAGGGCACAGATACGCAGTATTTT	CASSPLQGTDTQYF
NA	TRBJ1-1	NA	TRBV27	TGTGCCAGCCTGGGGAGGGGGAACACTGAAGCTTTCTTT	CASLGRGNTEAFF
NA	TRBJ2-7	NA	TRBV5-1	TGCGCCAGCGGGGACACCATGACCTACGAGCAGTACTTC	CASGDTMTYEQYF
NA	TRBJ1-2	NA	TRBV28	TGTGCCAGCAGTTTCCCTCCTAGCGGGGGGCTTGACTATGGCTACACCTTC	CASSFPPSGGLDYGYTF
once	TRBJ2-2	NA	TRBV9	TGTGCCAGCAGCGGGGCGGGCATAGTCGGGGAGCTGTTTTTT	CASSGAGIVGELFF
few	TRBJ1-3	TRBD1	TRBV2	TGTGCCAGCAGGACAGGGTCCTCTGGAAACACCATATATTTT	CASRTGSSGNTIYF
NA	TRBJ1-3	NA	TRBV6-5	TGTGCCAGCCACGAGTCGGGAAACACCATATATTTT	CASHESGNTIYF
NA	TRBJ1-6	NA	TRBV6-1	TGTGCCAGCAGTGAAGACAGCTTTTCCTATAATTCACCCCTCCACTTT	CASSEDSFSYNSPLHF
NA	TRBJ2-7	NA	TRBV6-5	TGTGCCAGCAGTTACGGGCCCCTCTACGAGCAGTACTTC	CASSYGPLYEQYF